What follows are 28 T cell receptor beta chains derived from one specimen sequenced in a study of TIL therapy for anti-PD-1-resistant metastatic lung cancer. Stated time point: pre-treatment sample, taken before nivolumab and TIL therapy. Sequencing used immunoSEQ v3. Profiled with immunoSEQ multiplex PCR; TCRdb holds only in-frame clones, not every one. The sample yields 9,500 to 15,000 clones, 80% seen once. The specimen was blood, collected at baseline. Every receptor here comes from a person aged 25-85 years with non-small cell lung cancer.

The CDR3 is CASSSPPHRGPEAFF. CDR3 nucleotides: TGCGCCAGCAGCTCCCCCCCACACAGGGGCCCTGAAGCTTTCTTT. The chain has TRBV5-1 and TRBJ1-1, with 7 bases identical to TRBD1. The CDR3 runs to 15 residues. Germline CDR1 reads SGHRS; CDR2 reads YFSETQ. V gave up 3 bases and J gave up 6 bases; unmatched junction bases: 11.

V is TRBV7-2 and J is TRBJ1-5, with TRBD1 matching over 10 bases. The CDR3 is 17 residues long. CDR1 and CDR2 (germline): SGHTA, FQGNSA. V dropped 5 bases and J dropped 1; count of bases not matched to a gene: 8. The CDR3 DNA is TGTGCCAGCAGCCGATCACCGGGACAGGGGAGCAATCAGCCCCAGCATTTT. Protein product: CASSRSPGQGSNQPQHF. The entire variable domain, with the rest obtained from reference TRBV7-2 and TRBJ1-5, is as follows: GAGVSQSPSNKVTEKGKDVELRCDPISGHTALYWYRQSLGQGLEFLIYFQGNSAPDKSGLPSDRFSAERTGGSVSTLTIQRTQQEDSAVYLCASSRSPGQGSNQPQHFGDGTRLSIL.

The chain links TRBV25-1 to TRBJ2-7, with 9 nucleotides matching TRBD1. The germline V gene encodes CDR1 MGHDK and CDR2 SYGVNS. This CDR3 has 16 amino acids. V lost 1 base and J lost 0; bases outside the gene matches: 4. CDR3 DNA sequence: TGTGCCAGCAGTGAATTAGGGACAGGGTCCTCCTACGAGCAGTACTTC. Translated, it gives CASSELGTGSSYEQYF.

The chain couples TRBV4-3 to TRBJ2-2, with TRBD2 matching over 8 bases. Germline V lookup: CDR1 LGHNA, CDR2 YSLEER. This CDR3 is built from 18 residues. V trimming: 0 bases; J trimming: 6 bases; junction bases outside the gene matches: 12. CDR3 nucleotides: TGCGCCAGCAGCCAAGATCAGGCGGCTAGCGGGCCCGCCGGGGAGCTGTTTTTT. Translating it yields CASSQDQAASGPAGELFF.

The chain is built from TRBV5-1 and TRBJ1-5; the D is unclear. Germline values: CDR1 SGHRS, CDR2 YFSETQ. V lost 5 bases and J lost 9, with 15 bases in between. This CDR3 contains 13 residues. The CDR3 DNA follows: TGCGCCAGCAGACCGGGCCTGGAGGGGCCCCAGCATTTT. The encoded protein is CASRPGLEGPQHF.

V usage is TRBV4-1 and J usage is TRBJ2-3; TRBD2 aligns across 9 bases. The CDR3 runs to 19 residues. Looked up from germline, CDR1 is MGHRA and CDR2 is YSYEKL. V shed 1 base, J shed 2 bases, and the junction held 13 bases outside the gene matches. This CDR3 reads CASSQVFGGRAGSTDTQYF. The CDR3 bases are TGCGCCAGCAGCCAAGTGTTTGGCGGGAGGGCGGGGTCCACAGATACGCAGTATTTT.

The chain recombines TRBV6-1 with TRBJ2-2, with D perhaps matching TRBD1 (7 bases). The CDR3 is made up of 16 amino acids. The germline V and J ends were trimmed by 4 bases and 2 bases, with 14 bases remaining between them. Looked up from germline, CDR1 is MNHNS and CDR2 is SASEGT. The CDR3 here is CASSGGGTVNTGELFF. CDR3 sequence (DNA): TGTGCCAGCAGTGGAGGGGGGACAGTAAACACCGGGGAGCTGTTTTTT.

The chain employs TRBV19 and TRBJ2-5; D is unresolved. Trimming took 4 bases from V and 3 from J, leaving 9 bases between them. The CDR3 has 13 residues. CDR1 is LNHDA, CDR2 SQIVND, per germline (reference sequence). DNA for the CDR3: TGTGCCAGTAGTAGGTCGGCCGAAGAGACCCAGTACTTC. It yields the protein CASSRSAEETQYF. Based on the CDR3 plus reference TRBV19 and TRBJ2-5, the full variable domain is DGGITQSPKYLFRKEGQNVTLSCEQNLNHDAMYWYRQDPGQGLRLIYYSQIVNDFQKGDIAEGYSVSREKKESFPLTVTSAQKNPTAFYLCASSRSAEETQYFGPGTRLLVL.

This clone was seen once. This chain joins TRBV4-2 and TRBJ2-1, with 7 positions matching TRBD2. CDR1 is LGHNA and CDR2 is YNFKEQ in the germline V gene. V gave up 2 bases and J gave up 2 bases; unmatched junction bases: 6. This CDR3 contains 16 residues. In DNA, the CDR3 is TGTGCCAGCAGCCAAAGGGCTAGCGGAACCTACAATGAGCAGTTCTTC. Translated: CASSQRASGTYNEQFF.

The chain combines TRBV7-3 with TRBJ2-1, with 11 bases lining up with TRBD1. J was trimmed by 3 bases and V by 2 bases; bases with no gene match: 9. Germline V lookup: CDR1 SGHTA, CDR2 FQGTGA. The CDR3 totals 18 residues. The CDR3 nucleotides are TGTGCCAGCAGCTTAGACACAACCGGGACAGGGGGCTACAATGAGCAGTTCTTC. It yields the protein CASSLDTTGTGGYNEQFF.

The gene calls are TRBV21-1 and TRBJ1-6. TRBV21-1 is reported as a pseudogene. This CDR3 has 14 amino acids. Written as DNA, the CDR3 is TGTGCCAGCAGCAAACGGGGGTATAATTCACCCCTCCACTTT. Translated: CASSKRGYNSPLHF.

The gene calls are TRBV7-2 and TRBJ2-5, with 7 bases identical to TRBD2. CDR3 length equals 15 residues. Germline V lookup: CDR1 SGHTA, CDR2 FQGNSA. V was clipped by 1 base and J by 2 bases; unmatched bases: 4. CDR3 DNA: TGTGCCAGCAGCTTAGGGCTAGCGGAACAAGAGACCCAGTACTTC. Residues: CASSLGLAEQETQYF.

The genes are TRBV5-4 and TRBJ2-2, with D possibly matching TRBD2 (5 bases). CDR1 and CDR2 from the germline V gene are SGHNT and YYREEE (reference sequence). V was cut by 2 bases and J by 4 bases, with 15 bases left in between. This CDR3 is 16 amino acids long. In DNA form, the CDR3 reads TGTGCCAGCAGCTTCGCCGGGATTTCCTCCACCGGGGAGCTGTTTTTT. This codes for CASSFAGISSTGELFF.

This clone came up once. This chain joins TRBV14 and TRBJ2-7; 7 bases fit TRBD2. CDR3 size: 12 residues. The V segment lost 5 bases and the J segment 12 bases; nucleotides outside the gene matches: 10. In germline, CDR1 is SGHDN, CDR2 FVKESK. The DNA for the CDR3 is TGTGCCAGCAGCGCTACTAGCGCCCGGTTGTACTTC. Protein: CASSATSARLYF.

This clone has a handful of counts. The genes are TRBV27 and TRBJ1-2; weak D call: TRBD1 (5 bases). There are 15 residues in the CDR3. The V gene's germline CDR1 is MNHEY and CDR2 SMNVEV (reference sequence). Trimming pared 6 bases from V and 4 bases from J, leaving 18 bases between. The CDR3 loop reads CASSLGPRGRYGYTF. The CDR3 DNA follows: TGTGCCAGCAGCCTCGGACCCCGGGGACGCTATGGCTACACCTTC.

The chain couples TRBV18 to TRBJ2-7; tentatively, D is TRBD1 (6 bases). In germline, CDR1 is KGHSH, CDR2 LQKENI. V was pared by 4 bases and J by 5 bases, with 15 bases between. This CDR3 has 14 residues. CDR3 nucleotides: TGTGCCAGCTCACGGGACACGACGGCCCACGAGCAGTACTTC. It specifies CASSRDTTAHEQYF.

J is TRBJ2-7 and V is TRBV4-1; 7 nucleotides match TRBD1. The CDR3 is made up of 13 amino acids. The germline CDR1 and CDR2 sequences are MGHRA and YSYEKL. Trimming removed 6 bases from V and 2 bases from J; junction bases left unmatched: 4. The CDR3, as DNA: TGCGCCAGCAGTGCCGGGACAGCCTACGAGCAGTACTTC. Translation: CASSAGTAYEQYF.

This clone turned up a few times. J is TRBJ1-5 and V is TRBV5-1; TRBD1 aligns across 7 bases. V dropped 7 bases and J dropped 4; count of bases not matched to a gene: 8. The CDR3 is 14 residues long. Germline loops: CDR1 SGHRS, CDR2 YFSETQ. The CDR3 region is CASAPEGQNQPQHF. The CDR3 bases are TGCGCCAGCGCCCCGGAGGGACAGAATCAGCCCCAGCATTTT.

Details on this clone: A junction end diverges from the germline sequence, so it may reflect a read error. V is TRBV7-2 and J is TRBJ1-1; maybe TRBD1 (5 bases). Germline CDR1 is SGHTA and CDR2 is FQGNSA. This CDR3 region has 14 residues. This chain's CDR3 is CASSTGGLKTEAFF. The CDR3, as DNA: TGTGCCAGCAGCACGGGGGGGTTGAAGACTGAAGCTTTCTTT.

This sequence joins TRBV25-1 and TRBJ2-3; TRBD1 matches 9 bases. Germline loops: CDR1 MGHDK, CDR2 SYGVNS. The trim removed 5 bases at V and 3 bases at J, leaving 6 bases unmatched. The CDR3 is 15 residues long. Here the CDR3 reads CASSTQGALTDTQYF. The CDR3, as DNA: TGTGCCAGCAGTACACAGGGGGCGCTTACAGATACGCAGTATTTT.

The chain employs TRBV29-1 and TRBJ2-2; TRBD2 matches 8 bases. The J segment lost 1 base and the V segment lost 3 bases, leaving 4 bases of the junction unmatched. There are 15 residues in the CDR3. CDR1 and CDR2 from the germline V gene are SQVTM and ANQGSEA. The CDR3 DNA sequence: TGCAGCGTTGAGGTAGCGGGGCTGAACACCGGGGAGCTGTTTTTT. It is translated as CSVEVAGLNTGELFF.

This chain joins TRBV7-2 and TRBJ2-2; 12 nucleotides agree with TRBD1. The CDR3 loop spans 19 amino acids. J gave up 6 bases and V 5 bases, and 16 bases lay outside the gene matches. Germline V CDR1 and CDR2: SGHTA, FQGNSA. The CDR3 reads CASSPAGQGAFIGSGELFF. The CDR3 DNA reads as TGTGCCAGCAGCCCAGCGGGACAGGGGGCTTTCATCGGGTCCGGGGAGCTGTTTTTT.

The CDR3 sequence is CASSEGTGRIRPQHF. The DNA for the CDR3 is TGTGCCAGCAGTGAAGGGACAGGGAGAATCAGGCCCCAGCATTTT. The genes are TRBV6-1 and TRBJ1-5; 8 bases match TRBD1. From germline, CDR1 is MNHNS and CDR2 SASEGT. Trimming at V came to 1 base and at J to 9 bases, leaving 8 bases not matched to a gene. The CDR3 has 15 residues.

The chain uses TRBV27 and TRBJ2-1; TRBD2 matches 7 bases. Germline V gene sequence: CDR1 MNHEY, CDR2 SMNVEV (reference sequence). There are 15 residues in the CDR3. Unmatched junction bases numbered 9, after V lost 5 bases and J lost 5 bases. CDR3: CASSIAGVVDNEQFF. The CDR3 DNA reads TGTGCCAGCAGTATAGCGGGTGTTGTGGACAATGAGCAGTTCTTC.

The CDR3 DNA is TGTGCCAGCTCGCCTGGACTGGGGGAGGAGACCCAGTACTTC. Translating it yields CASSPGLGEETQYF. This rearrangement joins TRBV18 to TRBJ2-5; TRBD1 or TRBD2 may be the D gene (5 bases each). The CDR3 sequence is 14 residues long. Germline V CDR1 and CDR2: KGHSH, LQKENI. The germline V and J ends were trimmed by 6 bases and 5 bases, with 16 bases remaining between them.

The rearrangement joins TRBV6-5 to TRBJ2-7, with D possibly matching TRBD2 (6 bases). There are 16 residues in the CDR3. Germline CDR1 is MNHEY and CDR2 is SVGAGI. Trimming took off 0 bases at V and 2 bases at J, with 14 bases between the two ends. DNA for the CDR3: TGTGCCAGCAGTTACTCGATCGGCGGGATACCCTACGAGCAGTACTTC. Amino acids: CASSYSIGGIPYEQYF.

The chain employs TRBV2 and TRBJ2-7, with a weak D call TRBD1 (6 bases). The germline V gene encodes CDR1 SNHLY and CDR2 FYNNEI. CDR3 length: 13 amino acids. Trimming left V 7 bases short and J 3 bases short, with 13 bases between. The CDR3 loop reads CASTGLGGYEQYF. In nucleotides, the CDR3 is TGTGCCAGCACGGGGTTAGGGGGCTACGAGCAGTACTTC.

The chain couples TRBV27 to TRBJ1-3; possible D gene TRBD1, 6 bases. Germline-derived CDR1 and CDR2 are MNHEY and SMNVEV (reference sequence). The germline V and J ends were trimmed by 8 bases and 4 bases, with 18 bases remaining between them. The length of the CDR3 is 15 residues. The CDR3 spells CASRSGGADGNTIYF. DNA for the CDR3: TGTGCCAGCCGATCCGGGGGCGCGGACGGAAACACCATATATTTT.